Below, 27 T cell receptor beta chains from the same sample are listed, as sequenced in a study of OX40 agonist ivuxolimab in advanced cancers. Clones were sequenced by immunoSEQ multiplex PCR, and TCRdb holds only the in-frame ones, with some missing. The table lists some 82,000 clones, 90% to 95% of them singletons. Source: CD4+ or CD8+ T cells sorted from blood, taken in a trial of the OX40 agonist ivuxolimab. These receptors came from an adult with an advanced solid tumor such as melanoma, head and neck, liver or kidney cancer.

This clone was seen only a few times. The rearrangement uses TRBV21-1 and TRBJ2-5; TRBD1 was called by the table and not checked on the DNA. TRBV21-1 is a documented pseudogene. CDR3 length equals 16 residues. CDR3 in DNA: TGTGCCAGCAGCAAAGGGTCGGGTGGACAGCAAGAGACCCAGTACTTC. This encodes CASSKGSGGQQETQYF.

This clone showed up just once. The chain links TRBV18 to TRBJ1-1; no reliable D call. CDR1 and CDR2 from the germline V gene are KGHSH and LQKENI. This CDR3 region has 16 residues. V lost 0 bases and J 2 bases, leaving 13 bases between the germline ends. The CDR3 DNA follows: TGTGCCAGCTCACCACCCTCGTACAGACTCAACACTGAAGCTTTCTTT. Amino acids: CASSPPSYRLNTEAFF.

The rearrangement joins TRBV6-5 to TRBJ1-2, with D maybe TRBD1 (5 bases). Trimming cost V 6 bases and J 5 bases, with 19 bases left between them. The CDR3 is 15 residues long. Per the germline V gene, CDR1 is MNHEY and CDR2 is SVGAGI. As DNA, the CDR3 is TGTGCCAGCAGACCGGGCAGGGCCCTGGGGTATGGCTACACCTTC. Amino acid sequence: CASRPGRALGYGYTF.

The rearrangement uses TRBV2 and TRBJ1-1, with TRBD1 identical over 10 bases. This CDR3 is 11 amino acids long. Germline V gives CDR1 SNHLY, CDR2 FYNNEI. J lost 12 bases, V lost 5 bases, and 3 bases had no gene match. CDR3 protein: CASSRDRGTFF. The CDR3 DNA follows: TGTGCCAGCAGTAGGGACAGGGGAACTTTCTTT.

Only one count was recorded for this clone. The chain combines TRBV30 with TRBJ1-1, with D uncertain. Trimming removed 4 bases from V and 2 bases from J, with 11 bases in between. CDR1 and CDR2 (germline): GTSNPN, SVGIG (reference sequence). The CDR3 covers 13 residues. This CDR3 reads CAWKWRTNTEAFF. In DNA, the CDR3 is TGTGCCTGGAAATGGAGGACTAACACTGAAGCTTTCTTT.

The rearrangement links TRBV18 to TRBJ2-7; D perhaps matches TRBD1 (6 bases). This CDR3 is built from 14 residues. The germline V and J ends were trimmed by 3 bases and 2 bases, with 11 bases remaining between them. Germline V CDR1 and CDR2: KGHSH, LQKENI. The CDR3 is CASSPQDRTYEQYF. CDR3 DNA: TGTGCCAGCTCACCCCAGGACAGAACCTACGAGCAGTACTTC.

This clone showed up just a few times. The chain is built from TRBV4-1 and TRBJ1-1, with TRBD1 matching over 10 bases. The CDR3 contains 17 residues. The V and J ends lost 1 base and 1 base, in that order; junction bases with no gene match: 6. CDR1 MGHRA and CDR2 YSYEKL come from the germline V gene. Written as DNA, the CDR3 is TGCGCCAGCAGCCAAGGAAGGACAGGGGGGAGGAACACTGAAGCTTTCTTT. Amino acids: CASSQGRTGGRNTEAFF.

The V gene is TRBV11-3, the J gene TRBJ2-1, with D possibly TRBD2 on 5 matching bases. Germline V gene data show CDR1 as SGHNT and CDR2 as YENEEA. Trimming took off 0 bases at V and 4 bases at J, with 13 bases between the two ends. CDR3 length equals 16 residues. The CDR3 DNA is TGTGCCAGCAGCTTAGAGGGGAGTGATCTTTACAATGAGCAGTTCTTC. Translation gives CASSLEGSDLYNEQFF.

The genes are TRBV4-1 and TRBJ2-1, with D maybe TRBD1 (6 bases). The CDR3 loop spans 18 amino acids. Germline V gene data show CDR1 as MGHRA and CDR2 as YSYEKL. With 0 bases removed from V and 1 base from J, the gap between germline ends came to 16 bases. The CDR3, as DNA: TGCGCCAGCAGCCAAGAATCGGGGAGAGGGGGTTCCTACAATGAGCAGTTCTTC. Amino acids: CASSQESGRGGSYNEQFF.

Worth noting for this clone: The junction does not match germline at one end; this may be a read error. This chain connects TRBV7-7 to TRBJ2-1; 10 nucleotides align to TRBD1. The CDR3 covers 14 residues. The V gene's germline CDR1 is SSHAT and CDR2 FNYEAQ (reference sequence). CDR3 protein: CASSTGTGEAEQFF. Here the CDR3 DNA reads TGTGCTAGCAGCACCGGGACAGGGGAGGCTGAGCAGTTCTTC.

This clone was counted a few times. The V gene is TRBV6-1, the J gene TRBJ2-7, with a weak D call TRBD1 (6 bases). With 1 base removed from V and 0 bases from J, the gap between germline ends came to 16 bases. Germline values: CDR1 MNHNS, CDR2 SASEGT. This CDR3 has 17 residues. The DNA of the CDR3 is TGTGCCAGCAGTGAAGGCAGGACAGTTAGGAGCTCCTACGAGCAGTACTTC. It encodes CASSEGRTVRSSYEQYF.

CDR3 DNA sequence: TGCGCCAGCAGACTCGGGAGTGGGGGGCAAGAGACCCAGTACTTC. It translates to CASRLGSGGQETQYF. The chain employs TRBV4-1 and TRBJ2-5; perhaps TRBD2 as D (6 bases). With 6 bases removed from V and 2 bases from J, the gap between germline ends came to 16 bases. Germline values: CDR1 MGHRA, CDR2 YSYEKL. This CDR3 region has 15 residues.

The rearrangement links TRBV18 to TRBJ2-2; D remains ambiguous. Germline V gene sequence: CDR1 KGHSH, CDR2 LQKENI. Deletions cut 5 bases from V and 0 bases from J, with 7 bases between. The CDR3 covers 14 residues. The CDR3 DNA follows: TGTGCCAGCTCATCGACGGCGAACACCGGGGAGCTGTTTTTT. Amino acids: CASSSTANTGELFF.

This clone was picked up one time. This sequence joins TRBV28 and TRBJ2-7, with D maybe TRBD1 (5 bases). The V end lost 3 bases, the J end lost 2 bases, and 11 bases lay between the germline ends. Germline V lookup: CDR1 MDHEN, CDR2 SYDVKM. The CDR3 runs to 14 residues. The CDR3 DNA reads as TGTGCCAGCAGTTTTATGGACACCACCTACGAGCAGTACTTC. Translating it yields CASSFMDTTYEQYF. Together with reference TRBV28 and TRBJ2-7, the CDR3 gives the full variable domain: DVKVTQSSRYLVKRTGEKVFLECVQDMDHENMFWYRQDPGLGLRLIYFSYDVKMKEKGDIPEGYSVSREKKERFSLILESASTNQTSMYLCASSFMDTTYEQYFGPGTRLTVT.

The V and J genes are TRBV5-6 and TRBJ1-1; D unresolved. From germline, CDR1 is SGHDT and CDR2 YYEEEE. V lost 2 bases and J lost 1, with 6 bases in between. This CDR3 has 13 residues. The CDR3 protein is CASSFSANTEAFF. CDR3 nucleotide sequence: TGTGCCAGCAGCTTTTCAGCGAACACTGAAGCTTTCTTT.

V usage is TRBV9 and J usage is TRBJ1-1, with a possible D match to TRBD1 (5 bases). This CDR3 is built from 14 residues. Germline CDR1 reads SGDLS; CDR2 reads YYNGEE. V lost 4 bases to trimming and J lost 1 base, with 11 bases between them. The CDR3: CASSPGTANTEAFF. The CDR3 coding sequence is TGTGCCAGCAGCCCCGGGACGGCGAACACTGAAGCTTTCTTT.

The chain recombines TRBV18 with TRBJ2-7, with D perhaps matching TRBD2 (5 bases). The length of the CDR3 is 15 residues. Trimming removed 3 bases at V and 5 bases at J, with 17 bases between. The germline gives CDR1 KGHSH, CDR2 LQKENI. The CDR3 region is CASSPFQLVSDEQYF. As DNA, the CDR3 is TGTGCCAGCTCACCGTTTCAACTAGTTTCCGACGAGCAGTACTTC.

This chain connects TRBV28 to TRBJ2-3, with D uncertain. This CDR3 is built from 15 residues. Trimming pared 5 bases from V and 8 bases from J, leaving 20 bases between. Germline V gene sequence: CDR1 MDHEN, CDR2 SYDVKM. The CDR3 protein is CASSPAPLSAGTQYF. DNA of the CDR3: TGTGCCAGCAGTCCGGCCCCCTTATCGGCAGGTACGCAGTATTTT.

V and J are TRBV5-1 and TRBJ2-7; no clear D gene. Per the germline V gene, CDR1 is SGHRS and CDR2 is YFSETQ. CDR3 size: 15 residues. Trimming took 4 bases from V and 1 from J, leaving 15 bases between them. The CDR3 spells CASSPTPPESYEQYF. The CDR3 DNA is TGCGCCAGCAGCCCCACCCCTCCGGAATCCTACGAGCAGTACTTC. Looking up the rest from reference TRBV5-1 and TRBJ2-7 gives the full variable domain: KAGVTQTPRYLIKTRGQQVTLSCSPISGHRSVSWYQQTPGQGLQFLFEYFSETQRNKGNFPGRFSGRQFSNSRSEMNVSTLELGDSALYLCASSPTPPESYEQYFGPGTRLTVT.

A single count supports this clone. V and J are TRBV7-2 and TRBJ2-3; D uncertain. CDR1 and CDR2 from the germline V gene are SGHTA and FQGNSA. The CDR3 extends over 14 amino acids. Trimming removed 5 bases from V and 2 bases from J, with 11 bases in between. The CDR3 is CASSPPSNTDTQYF. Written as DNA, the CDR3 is TGTGCCAGCAGCCCCCCGTCCAACACAGATACGCAGTATTTT.

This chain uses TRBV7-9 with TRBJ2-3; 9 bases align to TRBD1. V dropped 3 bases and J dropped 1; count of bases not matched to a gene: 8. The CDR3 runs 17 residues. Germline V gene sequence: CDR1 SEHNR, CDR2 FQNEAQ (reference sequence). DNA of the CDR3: TGTGCCAGCAGCTTGGGGAAATACAGGGGGCGCACAGATACGCAGTATTTT. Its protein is CASSLGKYRGRTDTQYF.

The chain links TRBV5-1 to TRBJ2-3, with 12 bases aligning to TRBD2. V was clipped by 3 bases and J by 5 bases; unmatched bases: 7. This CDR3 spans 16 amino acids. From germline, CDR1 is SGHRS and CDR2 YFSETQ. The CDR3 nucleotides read TGCGCCAGCAGCTCAGTGACTAGCGGGAGTGGAGATACGCAGTATTTT. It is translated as CASSSVTSGSGDTQYF.

The CDR3 loop is CASRSEGNTEAFF. The CDR3 nucleotides read TGTGCCAGCAGGAGCGAGGGGAACACTGAAGCTTTCTTT. This chain joins TRBV6-6 and TRBJ1-1; D uncertain. The CDR3 has 13 residues. Germline V gene sequence: CDR1 MNHNY, CDR2 SVGAGI (reference sequence). Between the trimmed V and J ends, which lost 6 bases and 1 base, there was a span of 9 bases.

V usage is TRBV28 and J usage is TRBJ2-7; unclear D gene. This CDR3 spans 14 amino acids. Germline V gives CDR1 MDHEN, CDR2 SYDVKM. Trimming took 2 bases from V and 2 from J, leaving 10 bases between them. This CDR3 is CASSLGPSPYEQYF. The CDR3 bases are TGTGCCAGCAGTTTAGGTCCCTCTCCCTACGAGCAGTACTTC. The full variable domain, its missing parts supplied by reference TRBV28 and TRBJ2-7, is DVKVTQSSRYLVKRTGEKVFLECVQDMDHENMFWYRQDPGLGLRLIYFSYDVKMKEKGDIPEGYSVSREKKERFSLILESASTNQTSMYLCASSLGPSPYEQYFGPGTRLTVT.

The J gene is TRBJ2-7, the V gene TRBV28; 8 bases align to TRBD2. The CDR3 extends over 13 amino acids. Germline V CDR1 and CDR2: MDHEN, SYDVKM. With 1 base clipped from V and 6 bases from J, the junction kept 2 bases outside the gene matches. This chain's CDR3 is CASSLSGRVEQYF. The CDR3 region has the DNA TGTGCCAGCAGTTTATCCGGGAGGGTCGAGCAGTACTTC.

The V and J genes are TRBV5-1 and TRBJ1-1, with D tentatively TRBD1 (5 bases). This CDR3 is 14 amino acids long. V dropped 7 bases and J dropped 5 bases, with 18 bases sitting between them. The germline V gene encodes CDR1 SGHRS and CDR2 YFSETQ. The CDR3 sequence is CASGSGGLGTEAFF. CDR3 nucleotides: TGCGCCAGCGGCAGCGGGGGGTTAGGGACTGAAGCTTTCTTT.

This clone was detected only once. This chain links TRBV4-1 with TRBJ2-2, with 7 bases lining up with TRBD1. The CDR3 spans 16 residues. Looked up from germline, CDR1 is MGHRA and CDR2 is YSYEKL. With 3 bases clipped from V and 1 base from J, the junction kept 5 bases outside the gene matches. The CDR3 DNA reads TGCGCCAGCAGCCACCTGGGACAGAGGAACACCGGGGAGCTGTTTTTT. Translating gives CASSHLGQRNTGELFF.